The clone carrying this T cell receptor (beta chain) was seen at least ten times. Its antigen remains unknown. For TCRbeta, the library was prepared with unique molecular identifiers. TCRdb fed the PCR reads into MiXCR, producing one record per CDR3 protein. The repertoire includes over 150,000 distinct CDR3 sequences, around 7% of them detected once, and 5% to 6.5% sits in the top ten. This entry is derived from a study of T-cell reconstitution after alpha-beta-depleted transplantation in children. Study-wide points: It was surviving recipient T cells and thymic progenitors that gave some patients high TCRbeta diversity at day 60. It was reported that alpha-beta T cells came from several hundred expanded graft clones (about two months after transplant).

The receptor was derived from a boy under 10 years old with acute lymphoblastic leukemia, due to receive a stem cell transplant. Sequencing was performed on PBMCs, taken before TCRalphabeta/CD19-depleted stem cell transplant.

The CDR3 loop is CASSLTSGTSYNEQFF. In DNA, the CDR3 is TGTGCCAGCAGCCTTACTAGCGGTACCTCCTACAATGAGCAGTTCTTC. This sequence joins TRBV3-1 and TRBJ2-1, with 8 nucleotides matching TRBD2. The V segment lost 4 bases and the J segment 0 bases; nucleotides outside the gene matches: 5. The CDR3 consists of 16 residues. The V gene's germline CDR1 is LGHDT and CDR2 YNNKEL (reference sequence).